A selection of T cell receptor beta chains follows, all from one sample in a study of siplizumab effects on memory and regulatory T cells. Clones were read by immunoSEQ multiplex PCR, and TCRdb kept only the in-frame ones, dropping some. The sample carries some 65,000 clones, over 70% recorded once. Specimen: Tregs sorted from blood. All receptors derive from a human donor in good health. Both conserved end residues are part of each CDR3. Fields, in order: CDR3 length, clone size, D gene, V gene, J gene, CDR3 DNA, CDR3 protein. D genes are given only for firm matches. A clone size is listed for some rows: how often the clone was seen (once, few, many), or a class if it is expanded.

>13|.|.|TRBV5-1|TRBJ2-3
TGCGCCAGCAGCTTTCAGAGCACAGATACGCAGTATTTT
CASSFQSTDTQYF
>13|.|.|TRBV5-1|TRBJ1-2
TGCGCCAGCAGACCAGGAGGGGACTATGGCTACACCTTC
CASRPGGDYGYTF
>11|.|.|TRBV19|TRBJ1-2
TGTGCCAGTAGTGCAAACAGGGGCTACACCTTC
CASSANRGYTF
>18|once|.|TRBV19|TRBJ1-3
TGTGCCAGTAGTACAACCCTGCGTACAGAGACCTCTGGAAACACCATATATTTT
CASSTTLRTETSGNTIYF
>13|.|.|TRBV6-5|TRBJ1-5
TGTGCCAGCAGGCGACAGGCGGGTCAGCCCCAGCATTTT
CASRRQAGQPQHF
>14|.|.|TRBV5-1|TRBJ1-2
TGCGCCAGCAGCTTGGAAGGGGCCGAGAAAGGCTACACCTTC
CASSLEGAEKGYTF
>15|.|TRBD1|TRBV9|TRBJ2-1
TGTGCCAGCAGCGTAGACAGGGGCCCCTACAATGAGCAGTTCTTC
CASSVDRGPYNEQFF
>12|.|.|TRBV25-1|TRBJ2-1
TGTGCCAGCAGTGAGATAGGGAGTGAGCAGTTCTTC
CASSEIGSEQFF
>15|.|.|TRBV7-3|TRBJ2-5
TGTGCCAGCAGCGCCGGACCGGGAGTGGGAGAGACCCAGTACTTC
CASSAGPGVGETQYF
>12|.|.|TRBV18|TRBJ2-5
TGTGCCAGCTCACCACCGTCCGAGACCCAGTACTTC
CASSPPSETQYF
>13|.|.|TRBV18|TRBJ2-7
TGTGCCAGCTCACCGGCGCCCAACTACGAGCAGTACTTC
CASSPAPNYEQYF
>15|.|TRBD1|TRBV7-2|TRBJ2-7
TGTGCCAGCAGCCTGCAATCGACAGGGTGGTACGAGCAGTACTTC
CASSLQSTGWYEQYF
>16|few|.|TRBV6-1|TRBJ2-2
TGTGCCAGCAGTGAAAGGCCGGGACCCAACGGGGGGGAGCTGTTTTTT
CASSERPGPNGGELFF
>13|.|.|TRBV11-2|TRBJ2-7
TGTGCCAGCAGCGCCGGCCCGGCCTACGAGCAGTACTTC
CASSAGPAYEQYF
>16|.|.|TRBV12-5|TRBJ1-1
TGTGCTAGTGGTTTGGTACGGGGGCAGAAGTACACTGAAGCTTTCTTT
CASGLVRGQKYTEAFF
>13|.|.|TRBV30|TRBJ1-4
TGTGCCTGGAGTGTATCAGGCTATGAAAAACTGTTTTTT
CAWSVSGYEKLFF
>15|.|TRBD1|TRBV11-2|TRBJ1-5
TGTGCCAGCAGCGCTGACAGGGGTAGCAATCAGCCCCAGCATTTT
CASSADRGSNQPQHF
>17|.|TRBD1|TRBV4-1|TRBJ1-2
TGCGCCAGCAGCCAGACAACCGGGACAGCGCTTAACTATGGCTACACCTTC
CASSQTTGTALNYGYTF
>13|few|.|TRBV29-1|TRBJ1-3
TGCAGTGCAGCGCATCTCTCTGGAAACACCATATATTTT
CSAAHLSGNTIYF
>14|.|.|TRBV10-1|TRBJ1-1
TGCGCCAGCAGTGAAATATGGCTGCGCGCTGAAGCTTTCTTT
CASSEIWLRAEAFF
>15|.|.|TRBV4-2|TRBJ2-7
TGTGCCAGCAGCCAAGGAGACTGGACCCGAGACGAGCAGTACTTC
CASSQGDWTRDEQYF
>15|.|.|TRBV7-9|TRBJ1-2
TGTGCCAGCAGCTTTACGGCGGACAGTTCCTATGGCTACACCTTC
CASSFTADSSYGYTF
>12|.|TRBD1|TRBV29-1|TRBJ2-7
TGCAGCGTCGAGGGACAGGGCTACGAGCAGTACTTC
CSVEGQGYEQYF
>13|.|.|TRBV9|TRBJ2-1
TGTGCCAGCAGCGGGACAAGTCTCGATGAGCAGTTCTTC
CASSGTSLDEQFF